These 27 T cell receptor beta chains came from one sample sequenced in a study of cytomegalovirus exposure and HLA in healthy donors. The method was immunoSEQ multiplex PCR; TCRdb's version includes in-frame clones alone and lacks a portion of them. Among fewer than 200,000 clones listed, about 96% were seen once. Material: PBMCs. These receptors came from a young woman in good health and CMV-seronegative.

CDR3 nucleotides: TGCAGCGTCGATAGCACAAGGGGTAACTATGGCTACACCTTC. Its protein product is CSVDSTRGNYGYTF. This sequence joins TRBV29-1 and TRBJ1-2; tentative D call: TRBD1 (5 bases). The CDR3 length is 14 residues. Germline-derived CDR1 and CDR2 are SQVTM and ANQGSEA. Deletions cut 6 bases from V and 1 base from J, with 15 bases between.

The rearrangement uses TRBV19 and TRBJ2-6, with 8 bases identical to TRBD1. This CDR3 is built from 17 residues. The germline CDR1 and CDR2 sequences are LNHDA and SQIVND (reference sequence). J was trimmed by 0 bases and V by 3 bases; bases with no gene match: 4. DNA of the CDR3: TGTGCCAGTAGTATTGGGACAGGCGACTCTGGGGCCAACGTCCTGACTTTC. Amino acids: CASSIGTGDSGANVLTF. The full variable domain, completed using reference TRBV19 and TRBJ2-6, is DGGITQSPKYLFRKEGQNVTLSCEQNLNHDAMYWYRQDPGQGLRLIYYSQIVNDFQKGDIAEGYSVSREKKESFPLTVTSAQKNPTAFYLCASSIGTGDSGANVLTFGAGSRLTVL.

The chain has TRBV6-1 and TRBJ1-4; D is unresolved. V lost 4 bases and J lost 7, with 13 bases in between. Germline V gene data show CDR1 as MNHNS and CDR2 as SASEGT. This CDR3 is built from 14 residues. The DNA of the CDR3 is TGTGCCAGCAGTGGAGCGTTAGAAAGTGAAAAACTGTTTTTT. Its protein product is CASSGALESEKLFF.

The rearrangement links TRBV7-3 to TRBJ2-1, with a weak D call TRBD2 (6 bases). From germline, CDR1 is SGHTA and CDR2 FQGTGA. This CDR3 spans 16 amino acids. Trimming left V 2 bases short and J 3 bases short, with 14 bases between. CDR3 sequence reads: CASSLGSGTGYNEQFF. CDR3 DNA: TGTGCCAGCAGCTTAGGGTCCGGGACTGGCTACAATGAGCAGTTCTTC.

This chain links TRBV30 with TRBJ1-2; maybe TRBD1 (5 bases). Germline lookup yields CDR1 GTSNPN and CDR2 SVGIG (reference sequence). V lost 1 base, J lost 8 bases, and 23 bases lay in between. CDR3 length equals 16 residues. The CDR3 DNA reads as TGTGCCTGGAGTGGGTCGGGACCGCGGGAGTGGGGCGGCTACACCTTC. Protein sequence: CAWSGSGPREWGGYTF.

This clone was seen a single time. The chain links TRBV5-4 to TRBJ2-1; 12 positions match TRBD1. The germline gives CDR1 SGHNT, CDR2 YYREEE (reference sequence). Trimming cost V 6 bases and J 7 bases; bases outside gene matches: 8. This CDR3 contains 15 residues. CDR3 loop: CASIRDRGLGNEQFF. DNA of the CDR3: TGTGCCAGCATCCGGGACAGGGGGCTGGGAAATGAGCAGTTCTTC.

CDR3 nucleotides: TGCGCCAGCAGCCAGCCCCCGGCTTTCGGACTAGTCACGGGCAATGAGCAGTTCTTC. The encoded protein is CASSQPPAFGLVTGNEQFF. The chain is built from TRBV4-1 and TRBJ2-1; TRBD2 matches at 7 bases. Germline V gene data show CDR1 as MGHRA and CDR2 as YSYEKL. The CDR3 is made up of 19 amino acids. J lost 6 bases, V lost 3 bases, and 20 bases had no gene match.

V is TRBV6-6 and J is TRBJ1-2; maybe TRBD1 (6 bases). V was trimmed by 6 bases and J by 4 bases, leaving 12 bases between them. Germline V gives CDR1 MNHNY, CDR2 SVGAGI (reference sequence). The CDR3 covers 13 residues. This CDR3 reads CASSPQQGYGYTF. The CDR3 DNA follows: TGTGCCAGCAGCCCGCAACAGGGCTATGGCTACACCTTC.

Only one count was recorded for this clone. V and J are TRBV5-6 and TRBJ2-3; TRBD2 matches 7 bases. J lost 2 bases, V lost 1 base, and 7 bases had no gene match. Germline V gives CDR1 SGHDT, CDR2 YYEEEE. CDR3 length equals 16 residues. The CDR3, as DNA: TGTGCCAGCAGCTTGTTGCGGGGGAGGTCCACAGATACGCAGTATTTT. This gives the protein CASSLLRGRSTDTQYF. Filled out from reference TRBV5-6 and TRBJ2-3, the complete variable domain reads DAGVTQSPTHLIKTRGQQVTLRCSPKSGHDTVSWYQQALGQGPQFIFQYYEEEERQRGNFPDRFSGHQFPNYSSELNVNALLLGDSALYLCASSLLRGRSTDTQYFGPGTRLTVL.

This chain uses TRBV9 with TRBJ1-1; 11 bases line up with TRBD1. The CDR3 is made up of 15 amino acids. Germline assignment: CDR1 SGDLS and CDR2 YYNGEE. After removal of 4 bases from V and 2 bases from J, the junction contained 4 bases not matched to a gene. The CDR3 loop is CASSPRTGGNTEAFF. The DNA of the CDR3 is TGTGCCAGCAGCCCTCGGACAGGGGGCAACACTGAAGCTTTCTTT.

The rearrangement uses TRBV6-6 and TRBJ1-5; weak D call: TRBD1 (5 bases). Germline loops: CDR1 MNHNY, CDR2 SVGAGI (reference sequence). There are 15 residues in the CDR3. The ends were cut back, 5 bases at V and 0 bases at J, with 11 bases in the middle. For the CDR3, the DNA is TGTGCCAGCAGTCTCGGACACTATAGCAATCAGCCCCAGCATTTT. Protein sequence: CASSLGHYSNQPQHF.

This clone was observed a handful of times. This chain connects TRBV6-1 to TRBJ1-1; no clear D. Germline CDR1 is MNHNS and CDR2 is SASEGT. This CDR3 is 12 amino acids long. The V and J ends lost 3 bases and 8 bases respectively, with 10 bases between them. CDR3 sequence: CASSDPTPEAFF. As DNA, the CDR3 is TGTGCCAGCAGTGACCCGACTCCAGAAGCTTTCTTT.

The gene calls are TRBV4-1 and TRBJ2-7; D is perhaps TRBD1 (5 bases). The V gene lost 4 bases and the J gene lost 2 bases, with 12 bases spanning the gap. CDR3 length equals 14 residues. CDR1 MGHRA and CDR2 YSYEKL come from the germline V gene. The CDR3 DNA sequence: TGCGCCAGCAGCCCAGAGGACACCCCCTACGAGCAGTACTTC. Its protein product is CASSPEDTPYEQYF.

The table lists this clone with a count of one. The CDR3 nucleotides read TGTGCCAGCAGCTTAGCGGCAGGGCGTCAAAACACCATATATTTT. It yields the protein CASSLAAGRQNTIYF. V and J are TRBV7-2 and TRBJ1-3, with D possibly being TRBD1 (5 bases). The CDR3 spans 15 residues. CDR1 is SGHTA, CDR2 FQGNSA, per germline. V gave up 0 bases and J gave up 6 bases, with 12 bases separating them.

The chain carries TRBV7-9 and TRBJ1-4; TRBD1 is a possible D gene (5 bases). The CDR3 is 14 amino acids. V was shortened by 5 bases and J by 7 bases, with 14 bases between the two germline ends. Germline values: CDR1 SEHNR, CDR2 FQNEAQ (reference sequence). In nucleotides, the CDR3 is TGTGCCAGCAGCGGGGCAGGGAAGGTTGAAAAACTGTTTTTT. Translation: CASSGAGKVEKLFF.

The chain has TRBV5-1 and TRBJ2-1; 8 nucleotides align to TRBD1. From germline, CDR1 is SGHRS and CDR2 YFSETQ. This CDR3 spans 15 amino acids. V shed 3 bases and J 4 bases; nucleotides not matched to a gene: 6. The CDR3 loop reads CASSWAGGGYNEQFF. The CDR3 bases are TGCGCCAGCAGCTGGGCAGGGGGCGGTTACAATGAGCAGTTCTTC.

This chain joins TRBV9 and TRBJ2-3; TRBD2 matches 12 bases. Germline CDR1 is SGDLS and CDR2 is YYNGEE. Germline trimming cut 4 bases from V and 5 bases from J; bases unmatched to any gene: 8. This CDR3 region has 16 residues. The CDR3 reads CASSTPSGGGRDTQYF. DNA of the CDR3: TGTGCCAGCAGCACCCCTAGCGGGGGGGGGAGAGATACGCAGTATTTT. The full variable domain, rest sourced from reference TRBV9 and TRBJ2-3, is DSGVTQTPKHLITATGQRVTLRCSPRSGDLSVYWYQQSLDQGLQFLIQYYNGEERAKGNILERFSAQQFPDLHSELNLSSLELGDSALYFCASSTPSGGGRDTQYFGPGTRLTVL.

V and J are TRBV6-1 and TRBJ1-2; D not resolved. Germline values: CDR1 MNHNS, CDR2 SASEGT. The CDR3 sequence is 13 residues long. The V end lost 2 bases, the J end lost 0 bases, and 4 bases lay between the germline ends. CDR3 coding DNA: TGTGCCAGCAGTGAATCAGCTAACTATGGCTACACCTTC. It codes for CASSESANYGYTF.

The J gene is TRBJ2-1, the V gene TRBV27; D ambiguous. V dropped 7 bases and J dropped 0 bases, with 4 bases sitting between them. Germline-derived CDR1 and CDR2 are MNHEY and SMNVEV (reference sequence). The CDR3 totals 12 residues. Here the CDR3 reads CASKSSYNEQFF. The CDR3 DNA is TGTGCCAGCAAGAGCTCCTACAATGAGCAGTTCTTC.

The chain links TRBV7-9 to TRBJ2-1; 8 nucleotides match TRBD2. The CDR3 extends over 18 amino acids. Losses at the gene ends were 3 bases for V and 5 bases for J; bases not matched to a gene: 15. In germline, CDR1 is SEHNR, CDR2 FQNEAQ (reference sequence). CDR3 residues: CASSFGARGVGIDNEQFF. DNA of the CDR3: TGTGCCAGCAGCTTCGGCGCGCGGGGGGTAGGGATTGACAATGAGCAGTTCTTC.

The V gene is TRBV19, the J gene TRBJ2-3; no firm D call. Germline V gives CDR1 LNHDA, CDR2 SQIVND (reference sequence). V lost 1 base and J 4 bases, leaving 9 bases between the germline ends. The length of the CDR3 is 14 residues. The CDR3 is CASSIAPAADTQYF. In DNA form, the CDR3 reads TGTGCCAGTAGTATAGCGCCCGCGGCAGATACGCAGTATTTT.

The rearrangement links TRBV7-3 to TRBJ2-1; TRBD2 aligns across 10 bases. After removal of 1 base from V and 5 bases from J, the junction contained 5 bases not matched to a gene. Germline V gene sequence: CDR1 SGHTA, CDR2 FQGTGA. The CDR3 loop spans 16 amino acids. CDR3 residues: CASSLRPSGGDNEQFF. The DNA of the CDR3 is TGTGCCAGCAGCTTAAGGCCTAGCGGGGGTGACAATGAGCAGTTCTTC.

The V gene is TRBV7-2, the J gene TRBJ2-5, with 12 bases aligning to TRBD2. The V gene's germline CDR1 is SGHTA and CDR2 FQGNSA. The CDR3 has 16 residues. Trimming took 5 bases from V and 0 from J; bases not matched to a gene: 4. CDR3 DNA: TGTGCCAGCAGCCAAGGACTAGCGGGATACCAAGAGACCCAGTACTTC. It translates to CASSQGLAGYQETQYF.

This chain uses TRBV6-6 with TRBJ2-7; a possible D gene is TRBD2 (5 bases). The CDR3 runs 14 residues. V lost 3 bases and J 0 bases, leaving 9 bases between the germline ends. From germline, CDR1 is MNHNY and CDR2 SVGAGI (reference sequence). Written as DNA, the CDR3 is TGTGCCAGCAGTTATGGGAGTGACTCCTACGAGCAGTACTTC. Protein: CASSYGSDSYEQYF.

The chain is built from TRBV5-4 and TRBJ2-7; 7 bases agree with TRBD1. The CDR3 covers 15 residues. With 4 bases clipped from V and 2 bases from J, the junction kept 9 bases outside the gene matches. CDR1 SGHNT and CDR2 YYREEE come from the germline V gene (reference sequence). The CDR3 DNA sequence: TGTGCCAGCAGCCCGCAACAGGGGTCGCCCTACGAGCAGTACTTC. Amino acid sequence: CASSPQQGSPYEQYF. Based on the CDR3 plus reference TRBV5-4 and TRBJ2-7, the full variable domain is ETGVTQSPTHLIKTRGQQVTLRCSSQSGHNTVSWYQQALGQGPQFIFQYYREEENGRGNFPPRFSGLQFPNYSSELNVNALELDDSALYLCASSPQQGSPYEQYFGPGTRLTVT.

A single count supports this clone. The chain is built from TRBV5-6 and TRBJ1-5; no clear D gene. CDR1 is SGHDT, CDR2 YYEEEE, per germline. The CDR3 spans 15 residues. V dropped 0 bases and J dropped 0 bases, with 7 bases sitting between them. The CDR3 DNA sequence: TGTGCCAGCAGCTTGGGGCCCGATAGCAATCAGCCCCAGCATTTT. Translated: CASSLGPDSNQPQHF.

The rearrangement joins TRBV6-1 to TRBJ1-2; D uncertain. Trimming removed 6 bases from V and 3 bases from J, with 5 bases in between. The CDR3 consists of 11 residues. The germline gives CDR1 MNHNS, CDR2 SASEGT. The CDR3 DNA reads as TGTGCCAGCAGCAACTACTATGGCTACACCTTC. Its protein product is CASSNYYGYTF.